This TCR beta chain was recovered during a study of blood T cells in healthy people across ages (dated by TCRdb to between 2015 and 2017). With respect to the entire study: In model experiments, roughly one uniquely barcoded TCR beta cDNA molecule per two T cells was captured by template switching. To track age-related changes in TCR beta repertoire diversity, the study relied on deep sequencing normalized with unique cDNA molecular identifiers. The donors were split into four age groups: young (average about 16 years), middle-aged (about 40), aged (about 62) and long-lived (roughly 77). Donors of different ages were randomly distributed across sequencing lanes to avoid experimental bias. For two donors (one aged 18 to 29 and one aged 80 or older), the study analyzed two additional independent replicas of 1 million unique cDNA reads from the same blood draw.

The library was prepared using 5' RACE. TCRdb lists the instrument as Illumina HiSeq 2500. A second PCR of about 7 to 12 cycles was performed with a sample-barcoded 5' primer and a J-beta primer mix. Each TCR beta cDNA molecule received a unique molecular identifier from a template-switch 5' adaptor carrying 12 random nucleotides. Each sample yielded at least 3 million CDR3-containing paired-end reads. All of the RNA was converted into first-strand cDNA using the Mint cDNA synthesis kit, with a TRBC-specific oligonucleotide serving as the primer. All cDNA was treated with uracil-DNA glycosylase and then went through a first 18-cycle PCR with the universal primers M1SS and BC2_uni_R. As for the original processing: For normalization, 1 million high-quality reads, each with a distinct molecular identifier, were randomly selected from each sample. Instead of being binned into consensus sequences, reads with shared molecular identifiers were discarded. MiTCR, with a Q25 quality threshold and the strictest error-elimination algorithm, was used for CDR3 identification, clonotype clustering and error correction. A nonparametric unseen species model using Euler transformation provided a lower-bound estimate of total TCR beta diversity. TCRdb itself trimmed the public reads at Q25 with fastp, ran MiXCR and retained productive beta chains. Identical CDR3 protein sequences are pooled into one entry, listed with their most common genes and DNA. The V and J calls shown here were made by TCRdb, not taken from the authors' results. The sample table holds 1.5 million or so distinct CDR3 sequences, of which 40% to 45% were seen once. The ten biggest clones cover about 3.8% of the sample.

Of note for this clonotype: Its antigen is currently not known. No qualities accompany the bases; no much larger clone lies one base away.

The CDR3, from cysteine to phenylalanine, totals 18 residues. Just CDR3 DNA is preserved here, 54 bases in frame from base 1. The trim is 3 bases for V and 3 bases for J, with a gap of 22 bases between the germline ends. Via the germline V gene, CDR1 is SGHRS and CDR2 YFSETQ. The full study reports these points: Estimates of total diversity based on one million sequenced T cells were considered lower bounds and underestimates. As age increased, observed TCR beta diversity per million T cells dropped in a roughly linear way, and a significant reduction was already evident by age about 40. Because the CMV infection status of the donors was unknown, age-related changes in expanded clonotypes may potentially have been confounded. Compared with the aged group, more naive CD4+ T cells, fewer expanded clones and increased TCR diversity were shown by the long-lived group, suggesting age selection. The percentage of naive T cells measured by flow cytometry correlated strongly with observed TCR beta diversity. Conclusive comparison of naive and antigen-experienced compartments was prevented by the profiling of bulk unsorted PBMCs.

Systemically healthy Caucasian individuals from Russia, 35 to 50 in total and aged about 6 to 90 years, were included as donors. About 9.8 milliliters of peripheral blood were drawn from each donor into EDTA-treated Vacutainer tubes. Ficoll-Paque density-gradient centrifugation was used to isolate PBMCs, with at least 6 million obtained per sample. Trizol reagent was used to extract total RNA from PBMCs, with at least 6 micrograms per sample. For every donor, an aliquot of PBMCs went through flow cytometry to measure the percentages of naive CD45RAhigh/CD27high T cells. This sequence originates from a woman aged 18-29 years in good health. Sequencing was performed on blood. The sequence is built from TRBV5-1 and TRBJ1-5, with TRBD1 tentatively as D gene (6 bases match). CDR3 protein: CASSYPGHKKSNNQPQHF. In nucleotides, the sequence is TGCGCCAGCAGCTACCCGGGACATAAAAAAAGTAACAATCAGCCCCAGCATTTT. With all but the CDR3 taken from the reference TRBV5-1 and TRBJ1-5 genes, the full variable domain is: KAGVTQTPRYLIKTRGQQVTLSCSPISGHRSVSWYQQTPGQGLQFLFEYFSETQRNKGNFPGRFSGRQFSNSRSEMNVSTLELGDSALYLCASSYPGHKKSNNQPQHFGDGTRLSIL.